The rows below give T cell receptor beta chains drawn from one sample of a study of control samples from healthy donors and cancer patients. Clones were read by immunoSEQ multiplex PCR, and TCRdb kept only the in-frame ones, dropping some. The repertoire consists of around 80,000 clones, with roughly nine tenths occurring once and the leading ten covering 17%. The sequenced sample consisted of blood. These receptors were taken from a man over 45 in good health. Both conserved end residues are part of each CDR3. A D gene is named only where the DNA matches it firmly. Rows may omit the clone size; those that give it use once, few, many or a size class.

cdr3_length: 14; j_call: TRBJ2-7; clone_size: many; d_call: NA; v_call: TRBV6-6; cdr3_nt: TGTGCCAGCAGTTACACCCAGAGCTCCTACGAGCAGTACTTC; cdr3_aa: CASSYTQSSYEQYF
cdr3_length: 13; j_call: TRBJ1-1; clone_size: NA; d_call: NA; v_call: TRBV11-1; cdr3_nt: TGTGCCAGCAGCTCGGACAGGAACACTGAAGCTTTCTTT; cdr3_aa: CASSSDRNTEAFF
cdr3_length: 15; j_call: TRBJ2-1; clone_size: NA; d_call: TRBD2; v_call: TRBV29-1; cdr3_nt: TGCAGCGTTGAACCCGGGAGGACCTCCTACAATGAGCAGTTCTTC; cdr3_aa: CSVEPGRTSYNEQFF
cdr3_length: 14; j_call: TRBJ1-4; clone_size: NA; d_call: TRBD1; v_call: TRBV7-2; cdr3_nt: TGTGCCAGCAGCGCGGACAGGAGGCGTGAAAAACTGTTTTTT; cdr3_aa: CASSADRRREKLFF
cdr3_length: 16; j_call: TRBJ1-6; clone_size: NA; d_call: NA; v_call: TRBV3-1/TRBV3-2; cdr3_nt: TGTGCCAGCAGCCAATGGAAAGGAGAAGGCAATTCACCCCTCCACTTT; cdr3_aa: CASSQWKGEGNSPLHF
cdr3_length: 13; j_call: TRBJ2-2; clone_size: NA; d_call: NA; v_call: TRBV19; cdr3_nt: TGTGCCAGTAGTAATCAGATCCACGGGGAGCTGTTTTTT; cdr3_aa: CASSNQIHGELFF
cdr3_length: 15; j_call: TRBJ1-3; clone_size: NA; d_call: TRBD1; v_call: TRBV9; cdr3_nt: TGTGCCAGCAGCGTAGCTGGGACAGAGGGAAACACCATATATTTT; cdr3_aa: CASSVAGTEGNTIYF
cdr3_length: 16; j_call: TRBJ1-3; clone_size: NA; d_call: NA; v_call: TRBV15; cdr3_nt: TGTGCCACCAGCAGAGATCGGTCCTCGGTGGGATCAACCATATATTTT; cdr3_aa: CATSRDRSSVGSTIYF
cdr3_length: 13; j_call: TRBJ1-4; clone_size: few; d_call: NA; v_call: TRBV3-1/TRBV3-2; cdr3_nt: TGTGCCAGCAGCCGGAACAGGCGTGAAAAACTGTTTTTT; cdr3_aa: CASSRNRREKLFF
cdr3_length: 13; j_call: TRBJ1-1; clone_size: NA; d_call: NA; v_call: TRBV5-8; cdr3_nt: TGTGCCAGCAGCCCCGGACCGCGGTTGGGGGCTTTCTTT; cdr3_aa: CASSPGPRLGAFF
cdr3_length: 16; j_call: TRBJ1-5; clone_size: once; d_call: TRBD1; v_call: TRBV7-2; cdr3_nt: TGTGCCAGCAGCTTTTATACAGGGGGCCAAAATCAGCCCCAGCATTTT; cdr3_aa: CASSFYTGGQNQPQHF
cdr3_length: 16; j_call: TRBJ2-2; clone_size: few; d_call: NA; v_call: TRBV3-1/TRBV3-2; cdr3_nt: TGTGCCAGCAGCCAAGAGGAGCTGAAACACACCGGGGAGCTGTTTTTT; cdr3_aa: CASSQEELKHTGELFF
cdr3_length: 14; j_call: TRBJ1-2; clone_size: NA; d_call: TRBD1; v_call: TRBV5-6; cdr3_nt: TGTGCCAGCAGCCCCGGACAGGGGAGCTATGGCTACACCTTC; cdr3_aa: CASSPGQGSYGYTF